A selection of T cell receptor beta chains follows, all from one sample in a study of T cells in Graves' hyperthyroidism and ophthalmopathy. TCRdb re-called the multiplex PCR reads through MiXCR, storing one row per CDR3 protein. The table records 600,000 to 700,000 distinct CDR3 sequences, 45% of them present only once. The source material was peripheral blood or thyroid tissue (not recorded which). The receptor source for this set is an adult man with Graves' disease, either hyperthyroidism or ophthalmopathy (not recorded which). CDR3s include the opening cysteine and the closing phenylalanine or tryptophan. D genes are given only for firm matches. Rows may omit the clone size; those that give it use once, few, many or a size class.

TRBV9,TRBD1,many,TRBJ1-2,TGTGCCAGCAGCCCCAGACAGGGGGCAGATGGCTACACCTTC,CASSPRQGADGYTF
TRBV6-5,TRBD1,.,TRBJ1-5,TGTGCCATCAGTGAAGTTGGGACAGACAATCAGCCCCAGCATTTT,CAISEVGTDNQPQHF
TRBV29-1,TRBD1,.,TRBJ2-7,TGCAGCGCCGGGACAGGGTCCTACGAGCAGTACTTC,CSAGTGSYEQYF
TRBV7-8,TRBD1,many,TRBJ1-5,TGTGCCAGCAGCCCTGCAGGGGGAGGTCAGCCCCAGCATTTT,CASSPAGGGQPQHF
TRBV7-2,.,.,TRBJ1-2,TGTGCCAGCAATCCGGGGGCAGGGCGCGGTCATGGCTACACCTTC,CASNPGAGRGHGYTF
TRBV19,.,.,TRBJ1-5,TGTGCCAGTAGTCAAGGGACGGATCATCAGCCCCAGCATTTT,CASSQGTDHQPQHF
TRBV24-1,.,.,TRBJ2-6,TGTGCCACCAGTGAGGGGGGGCAGTCTGGGGCCAACGTCCTGACTTTC,CATSEGGQSGANVLTF
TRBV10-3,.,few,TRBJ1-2,TGTGCCAGCAGTTACCTTGACGGAAACTATGGCTACACCTTC,CASSYLDGNYGYTF
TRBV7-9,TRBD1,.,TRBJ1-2,TGTGCCAGCAGCTTGGATGCAGGGGGCGATGGCTACACCTTC,CASSLDAGGDGYTF
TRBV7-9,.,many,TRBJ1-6,TGTGCCAGCAGCCAGGGGATGCAGTCCTATAATTCACCCCTCCACTTT,CASSQGMQSYNSPLHF
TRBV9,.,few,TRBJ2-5,TGTGCCAGCAGCGACACAGGGCTTCAAGAGACCCAGTACTTC,CASSDTGLQETQYF
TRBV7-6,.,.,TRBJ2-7,TGTGCCAGCAGCTTAAGTACCGGCATCTCCTACGAGCAGTACTTC,CASSLSTGISYEQYF
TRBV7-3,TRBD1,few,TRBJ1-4,TGTGCCAGCAGCGGCTCCGGGACAGGGTATGAAAAACTGTTTTTT,CASSGSGTGYEKLFF
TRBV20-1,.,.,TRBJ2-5,TGCAGTGCTCAGACCGGGAGTGAGACCCAGTACTTC,CSAQTGSETQYF
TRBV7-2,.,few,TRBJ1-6,TGTGCCAGCAGCCCCCGGGGTGCCTATAATTCACCCCTCCACTTT,CASSPRGAYNSPLHF
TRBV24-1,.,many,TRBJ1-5,TGTGCCACCGCGGACCGGAATCAGCCCCAGCATTTT,CATADRNQPQHF
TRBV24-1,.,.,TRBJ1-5,TGTGCCACCAGTGATGGTGGGAATCAGCCCCAGCATTTT,CATSDGGNQPQHF
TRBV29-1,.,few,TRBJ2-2,TGCAGCGTTGAAGATCGGGTAGGGCCGAACACCGGGGAGCTGTTTTTT,CSVEDRVGPNTGELFF
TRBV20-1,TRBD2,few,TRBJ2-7,TGCAGTGCGACTCTCTCCGGGACTAGCGGGGGCCAGTACTTC,CSATLSGTSGGQYF
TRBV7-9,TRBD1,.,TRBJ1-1,TGTGCCAGCAGCAAACAGACAGGGAGGAACACTGAAGCTTTCTTT,CASSKQTGRNTEAFF
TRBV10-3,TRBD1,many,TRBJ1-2,TGTGCCATCAGTCAGACAGGGGAGATTTATGGCTACACCTTC,CAISQTGEIYGYTF
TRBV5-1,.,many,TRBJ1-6,TGCGCCAGCAGCGTGGATTCTAATTCACCCCTCCACTTT,CASSVDSNSPLHF
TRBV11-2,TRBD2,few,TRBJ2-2,TGTGCCAGCAGCCCAATGACTAGCGGGGACACCGGGGAGCTGTTTTTT,CASSPMTSGDTGELFF
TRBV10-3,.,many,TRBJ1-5,TGTGCCATCAGTAGGGACTTGGGCAATCAGCCCCAGCATTTT,CAISRDLGNQPQHF